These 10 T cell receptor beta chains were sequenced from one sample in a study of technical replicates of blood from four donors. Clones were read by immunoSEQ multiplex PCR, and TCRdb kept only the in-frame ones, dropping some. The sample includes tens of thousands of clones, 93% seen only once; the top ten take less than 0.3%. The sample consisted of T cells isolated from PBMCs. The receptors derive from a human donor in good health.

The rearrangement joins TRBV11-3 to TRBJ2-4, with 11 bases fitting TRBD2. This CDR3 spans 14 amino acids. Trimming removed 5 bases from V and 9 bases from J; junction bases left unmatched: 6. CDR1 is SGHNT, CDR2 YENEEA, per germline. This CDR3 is CASSVAGGPAIQYF. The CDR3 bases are TGTGCCAGCAGCGTAGCGGGGGGGCCCGCCATTCAGTACTTC.

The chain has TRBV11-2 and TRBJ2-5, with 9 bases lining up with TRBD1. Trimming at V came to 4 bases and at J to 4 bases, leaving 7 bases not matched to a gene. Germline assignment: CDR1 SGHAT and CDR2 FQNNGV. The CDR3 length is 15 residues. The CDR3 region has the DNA TGTGCCAGCAGCTCCGGACAGGGGCAGGGAGAGACCCAGTACTTC. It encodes CASSSGQGQGETQYF.

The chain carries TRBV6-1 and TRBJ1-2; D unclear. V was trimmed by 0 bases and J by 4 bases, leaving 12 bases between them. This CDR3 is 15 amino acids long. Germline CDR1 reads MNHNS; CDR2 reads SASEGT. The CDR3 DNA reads TGTGCCAGCAGTGAAGCGAGCAGGCTATCCTATGGCTACACCTTC. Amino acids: CASSEASRLSYGYTF.

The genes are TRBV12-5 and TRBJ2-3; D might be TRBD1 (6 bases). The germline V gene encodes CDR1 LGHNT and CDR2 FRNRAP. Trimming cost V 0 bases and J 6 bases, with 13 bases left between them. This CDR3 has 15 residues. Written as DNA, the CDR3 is TGTGCTAGTGGTTTGGTACTCCGACAGGCGGATACGCAGTATTTT. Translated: CASGLVLRQADTQYF.

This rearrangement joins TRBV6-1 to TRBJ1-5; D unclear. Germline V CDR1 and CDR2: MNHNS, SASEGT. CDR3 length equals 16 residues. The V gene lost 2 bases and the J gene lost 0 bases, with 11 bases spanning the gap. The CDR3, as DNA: TGTGCCAGCAGTGAATTGGCAGATTATAGCAATCAGCCCCAGCATTTT. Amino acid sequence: CASSELADYSNQPQHF.

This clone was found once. CDR3 amino acids: CASSSGGTKYF. In DNA form, the CDR3 reads TGTGCCAGCAGTTCCGGGGGTACAAAGTACTTC. The J gene is TRBJ2-7, the V gene TRBV27; possibly TRBD2 for D (6 bases). V gave up 4 bases and J gave up 11 bases, with 12 bases separating them. This CDR3 has 11 residues. The germline CDR1 and CDR2 sequences are MNHEY and SMNVEV (reference sequence).

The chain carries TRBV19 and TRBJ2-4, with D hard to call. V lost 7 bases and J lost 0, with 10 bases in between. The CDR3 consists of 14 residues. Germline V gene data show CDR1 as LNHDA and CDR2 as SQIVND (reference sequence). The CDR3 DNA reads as TGTGCCAGTAATTGTAGTATAGCCAAAAACATTCAGTACTTC. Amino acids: CASNCSIAKNIQYF.

CDR3 in DNA: TGTGCCAGCAGCCCGCGGACAGCTAACACTGAAGCTTTCTTT. Translating gives CASSPRTANTEAFF. V gene TRBV5-4 combines with J gene TRBJ1-1; TRBD1 might be the D (6 bases). The CDR3 totals 14 residues. Germline V lookup: CDR1 SGHNT, CDR2 YYREEE (reference sequence). V lost 4 bases and J lost 2, with 12 bases in between.

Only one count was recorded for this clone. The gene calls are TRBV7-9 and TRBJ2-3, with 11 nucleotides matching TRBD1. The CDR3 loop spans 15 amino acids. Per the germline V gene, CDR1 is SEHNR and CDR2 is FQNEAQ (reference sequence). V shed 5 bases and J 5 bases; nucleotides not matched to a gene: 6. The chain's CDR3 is CASSPWGTGGDTQYF. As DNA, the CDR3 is TGTGCCAGCAGCCCGTGGGGGACAGGGGGAGATACGCAGTATTTT.

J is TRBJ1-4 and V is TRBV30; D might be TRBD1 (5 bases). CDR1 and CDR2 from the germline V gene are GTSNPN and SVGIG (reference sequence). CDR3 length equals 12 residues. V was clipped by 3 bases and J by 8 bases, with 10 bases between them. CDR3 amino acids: CAWSLPGEKLFF. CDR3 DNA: TGTGCCTGGAGCCTCCCAGGGGAAAAACTGTTTTTT.